This T cell receptor (beta chain) was identified during a study of T cell changes during pregnancy in multiple sclerosis (dated by TCRdb to the late 2010s). Turning to the overall study: In women with multiple sclerosis, the researchers looked at how the T cell repertoire shifted as pregnancy progressed.

Libraries were built with the immunoSEQ multiplex PCR assay. TCRdb re-hosts the immuneACCESS table, in-frame sequences only. Its copies lack some clones; in the studies checked, an unresolved V gene accounts for under half of them, and the cause for the rest is not known. This sample holds 45,000 to 55,000 clones; roughly 90% were observed only once. The ten largest clonotypes hold about 0.15% of the sample. As for this clone: What antigen it recognizes has not been identified. Base qualities are not recorded, but no much larger clone differs from it by a single base.

This sample comprised CD4+ T cells from peripheral blood mononuclear cells, obtained after pregnancy. This TCR was sampled from a female donor in good health, enrolled as a control in a pregnancy study.

CDR3 loop: CATSREQLSYTGELFF. At the DNA level, the sequence is TGTGCCACCAGCAGAGAGCAACTTTCCTACACCGGGGAGCTGTTTTTT. The chain is assembled from TRBV15 and TRBJ2-2; the D segment cannot be called with confidence. CDR1 and CDR2 are read off the germline V gene (reference sequence) as LNHNV and YYDKDF. V was cut back by 0 bases and J by 3 bases, leaving a gap of 11 bases between them. The CDR3 spans 16 residues, from the cysteine through the phenylalanine. Only the CDR3 portion is preserved as DNA: 48 bases, with reading frame beginning at the first base.